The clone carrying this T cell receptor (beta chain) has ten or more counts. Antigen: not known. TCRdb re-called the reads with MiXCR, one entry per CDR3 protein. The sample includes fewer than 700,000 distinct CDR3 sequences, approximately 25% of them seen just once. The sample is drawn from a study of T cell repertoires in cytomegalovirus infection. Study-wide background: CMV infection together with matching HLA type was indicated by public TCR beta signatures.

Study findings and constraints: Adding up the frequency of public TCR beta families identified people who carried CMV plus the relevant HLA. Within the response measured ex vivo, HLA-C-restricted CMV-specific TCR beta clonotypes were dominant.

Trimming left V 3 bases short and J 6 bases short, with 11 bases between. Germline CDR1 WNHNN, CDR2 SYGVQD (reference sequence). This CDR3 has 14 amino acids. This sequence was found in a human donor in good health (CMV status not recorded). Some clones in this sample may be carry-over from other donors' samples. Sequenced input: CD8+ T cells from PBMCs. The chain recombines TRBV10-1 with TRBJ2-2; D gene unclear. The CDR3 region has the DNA TGCGCCAGCAGTGAATACACGGATCCCGGGGAGCTGTTTTTT. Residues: CASSEYTDPGELFF.